Following are 19 T cell receptor beta chains from one sample sequenced in a study of cytomegalovirus exposure and HLA in healthy donors. With 60 Vbeta and 13 Jbeta primers, the PCR was carried out. The method was immunoSEQ multiplex PCR; TCRdb's version includes in-frame clones alone and lacks a portion of them. The sample carries 110,000 or so clones, 60% to 85% recorded once. Sequencing used PBMCs. These receptor sequences come from a female donor in good health and CMV-seronegative.

This chain links TRBV9 with TRBJ2-2, with 8 nucleotides matching TRBD2. This CDR3 contains 16 residues. Germline CDR1 SGDLS, CDR2 YYNGEE. The V gene end was trimmed by 2 bases and the J gene end by 3 bases; junction bases not matched to a gene: 6. CDR3 sequence (DNA): TGTGCCAGCAGCGTGAGCGGGGGTGGTGACACCGGGGAGCTGTTTTTT. This translates into CASSVSGGGDTGELFF. Supplemented by reference TRBV9 and TRBJ2-2, the full variable domain reads DSGVTQTPKHLITATGQRVTLRCSPRSGDLSVYWYQQSLDQGLQFLIQYYNGEERAKGNILERFSAQQFPDLHSELNLSSLELGDSALYFCASSVSGGGDTGELFFGEGSRLTVL.

The chain carries TRBV27 and TRBJ2-1; 14 bases agree with TRBD2. CDR3 length: 15 residues. V was clipped by 5 bases and J by 11 bases; unmatched bases: 8. The germline CDR1 and CDR2 sequences are MNHEY and SMNVEV (reference sequence). The CDR3 loop is CASSQGLAGGPKQFF. The CDR3 nucleotides are TGTGCCAGCAGTCAAGGACTAGCGGGGGGACCCAAGCAGTTCTTC.

This chain uses TRBV6-1 with TRBJ1-5; TRBD1 might be the D (6 bases). The CDR3 has 17 amino acids. The germline V and J ends were trimmed by 0 bases and 11 bases, with 23 bases remaining between them. The germline CDR1 and CDR2 sequences are MNHNS and SASEGT. The CDR3 sequence: CASSEAATGNRFEAQHF. The CDR3 DNA follows: TGTGCCAGCAGTGAAGCGGCGACAGGTAACCGCTTTGAGGCCCAGCATTTT.

The rearrangement joins TRBV7-2 to TRBJ1-6; weak D call: TRBD1 (5 bases). The V and J ends lost 1 base and 11 bases respectively, with 9 bases between them. Germline V gives CDR1 SGHTA, CDR2 FQGNSA. The CDR3 extends over 13 amino acids. DNA for the CDR3: TGTGCCAGCAGCTTAGATACAGGAACACCCCTCCACTTT. Its protein is CASSLDTGTPLHF.

The V and J genes are TRBV7-7 and TRBJ2-3; D may be TRBD2 (6 bases). Trimming cost V 8 bases and J 4 bases, with 13 bases left between them. Germline V CDR1 and CDR2: SSHAT, FNYEAQ (reference sequence). The CDR3 extends over 13 amino acids. CDR3 in amino acids: CASSMTSSDTQYF. The CDR3 DNA reads as TGTGCCAGCTCGATGACTAGTTCAGATACGCAGTATTTT.

The genes are TRBV7-2 and TRBJ1-5; no reliable D call. This CDR3 comprises 15 residues. V was trimmed by 1 base and J by 4 bases, leaving 11 bases between them. Germline CDR1 and CDR2: SGHTA and FQGNSA. CDR3 nucleotide sequence: TGTGCCAGCAGCTTAGACGGGAGGGCTAATCAGCCCCAGCATTTT. Its protein is CASSLDGRANQPQHF.

The gene calls are TRBV7-9 and TRBJ2-1; tentative D call: TRBD1 (5 bases). CDR1 is SEHNR, CDR2 FQNEAQ, per germline (reference sequence). The length of the CDR3 is 13 residues. Trimming shortened V by 4 bases and J by 9 bases, and 13 bases separated the two germline ends. The chain's CDR3 is CASSSRVIGEQFF. CDR3 nucleotide sequence: TGTGCCAGCAGCTCCAGGGTTATCGGTGAGCAGTTCTTC.

This chain's CDR3 is CASSLDRGGTDTQYF. The CDR3 bases are TGTGCCAGCAGCTTAGATAGAGGTGGCACAGATACGCAGTATTTT. The chain carries TRBV7-7 and TRBJ2-3; no clear D gene. CDR1 SSHAT and CDR2 FNYEAQ come from the germline V gene (reference sequence). Between the trimmed V and J ends, which lost 1 base and 1 base, there was a span of 9 bases. The CDR3 is 15 amino acids.

The table lists this clone with a count of one. V usage is TRBV12-5 and J usage is TRBJ2-3, with TRBD1 matching over 8 bases. The trim removed 3 bases at V and 6 bases at J, leaving 14 bases unmatched. Germline V gene lookup returns CDR1 LGHNT and CDR2 FRNRAP. The CDR3 totals 17 residues. The CDR3 nucleotides are TGTGCTAGTGGTTTCCTCCAAGGGACAGGAATCGTTGATACGCAGTATTTT. Translated: CASGFLQGTGIVDTQYF.

The rearrangement links TRBV9 to TRBJ1-2; tentative D call: TRBD1 (6 bases). Trimming pared 3 bases from V and 2 bases from J, leaving 17 bases between. CDR1 is SGDLS, CDR2 YYNGEE, per germline. The CDR3 spans 16 residues. The CDR3 nucleotides are TGTGCCAGCAGCGGAGGAACAGGGAAAACCAACTATGGCTACACCTTC. Translation gives CASSGGTGKTNYGYTF.

The rearrangement links TRBV6-5 to TRBJ1-2; unclear D gene. The CDR3 extends over 14 amino acids. CDR1 is MNHEY and CDR2 is SVGAGI in the germline V gene. The ends were cut back, 0 bases at V and 9 bases at J, with 14 bases in the middle. CDR3 loop: CASSYSVMDSRYTF. The CDR3 DNA reads TGTGCCAGCAGTTACTCCGTAATGGATAGCCGCTACACCTTC.

The chain employs TRBV6-6 and TRBJ2-2; 7 positions match TRBD1. This CDR3 region has 13 residues. Trimming took 11 bases from V and 6 from J; bases not matched to a gene: 9. The V gene's germline CDR1 is MNHNY and CDR2 SVGAGI (reference sequence). The CDR3 DNA follows: TGTGCCTCCGACAGGGCGGTGGCCGGGGAGCTGTTTTTT. Translated: CASDRAVAGELFF.

The rearrangement links TRBV16 to TRBJ2-7; 8 bases match TRBD1. The junction had 9 bases not matched to a gene; V was cut back by 2 bases and J by 12 bases. The CDR3 runs to 13 residues. Germline V gene sequence: CDR1 KGHSY, CDR2 FQNENV. CDR3 DNA sequence: TGTGCCAGCAGCCAAAACCGGGACAGGATAATGTACTTC. It specifies CASSQNRDRIMYF.

The V and J genes are TRBV6-1 and TRBJ2-3; 8 bases are a match to TRBD2. With 2 bases clipped from V and 0 bases from J, the junction kept 4 bases outside the gene matches. CDR1 is MNHNS, CDR2 SASEGT, per germline. CDR3 size: 16 residues. The CDR3 region is CASSEYSGASTDTQYF. For the CDR3, the DNA is TGTGCCAGCAGTGAATATAGCGGGGCTAGCACAGATACGCAGTATTTT.

This rearrangement joins TRBV28 to TRBJ2-5; D gene uncertain. CDR3 length equals 12 residues. The V and J ends lost 4 bases and 2 bases respectively, with 5 bases between them. Germline V gene lookup returns CDR1 MDHEN and CDR2 SYDVKM. CDR3 DNA: TGTGCCAGCAGTTCGGGTCAAGAGACCCAGTACTTC. Amino acid sequence: CASSSGQETQYF.

The V gene is TRBV27, the J gene TRBJ2-7; 10 bases line up with TRBD2. Germline loops: CDR1 MNHEY, CDR2 SMNVEV (reference sequence). V shed 5 bases and J 4 bases; nucleotides not matched to a gene: 8. The CDR3 runs to 15 residues. CDR3 in amino acids: CASSKVAGGLYEQYF. The CDR3 bases are TGTGCCAGCAGTAAAGTAGCGGGGGGCTTATACGAGCAGTACTTC.

This chain links TRBV5-4 with TRBJ2-5; 9 bases agree with TRBD1. CDR3 length: 17 amino acids. CDR1 is SGHNT, CDR2 YYREEE, per germline (reference sequence). Trimming at V came to 0 bases and at J to 4 bases, leaving 10 bases not matched to a gene. The CDR3 DNA sequence: TGTGCCAGCAGCTTGGCCGTGGGACAGGGACGGCGAGAGACCCAGTACTTC. Translated, it gives CASSLAVGQGRRETQYF.

The chain is built from TRBV29-1 and TRBJ1-2, with 8 bases aligning to TRBD1. The trim removed 0 bases at V and 8 bases at J, leaving 5 bases unmatched. The CDR3 has 13 residues. Germline V gene data show CDR1 as SQVTM and CDR2 as ANQGSEA. CDR3 sequence: CSVEERTGGGYTF. In DNA form, the CDR3 reads TGCAGCGTTGAAGAGCGAACAGGGGGAGGCTACACCTTC.

V and J are TRBV18 and TRBJ2-7; D gene ambiguous. Germline loops: CDR1 KGHSH, CDR2 LQKENI. The CDR3 runs to 11 residues. With 5 bases removed from V and 1 base from J, the gap between germline ends came to 3 bases. The DNA for the CDR3 is TGTGCCAGCTCAACTTCCTACGAGCAGTACTTC. Protein: CASSTSYEQYF.